Sequencing of this T cell receptor beta chain was carried out in a study of blood T cell repertoires in COVID-19. Trimming removed 3 bases at V and 4 bases at J, with 11 bases between. This CDR3 comprises 14 residues. Germline CDR1 SGHTA, CDR2 FQGNSA. Sequenced by immunoSEQ multiplex PCR; TCRdb stores in-frame clones only, minus some. The repertoire holds around 250,000 clones, with over 80% as singletons. This chain joins TRBV7-2 and TRBJ2-3, with D possibly matching TRBD1 (5 bases). The receptor was derived from a human donor in a cohort exposed to, infected with or recovered from COVID-19 (not recorded which). The donor label of this sample is uncertain. Sequences were obtained from PBMCs or T cells enriched from blood (not recorded which). The CDR3: CASSFGQGADTQYF. For the CDR3, the DNA is TGTGCCAGCAGCTTCGGGCAGGGTGCAGATACGCAGTATTTT.